This TCR beta chain appears in the sequencing data of a study of T cells in narcolepsy. Study at large: Patients with NT1 or NT2 and healthy control donors were enrolled.

Worth noting for this clone: Its target is not known.

Regarding the study as a whole: HCRT-specific and TRIB2-specific autoreactive clonotypes appeared among same-patient CSF and blood CD4+ clonotypes. In some patient and control memory CD4+ samples, autoreactive clones were absent. Healthy controls reportedly lacked the autoreactive clonotypes serially found in patients' blood.

The CDR3 runs 17 residues. V lost 8 bases and J 5 bases, leaving 27 bases between the germline ends. Germline assignment: CDR1 MNHNS and CDR2 SASEGT. Libraries were prepared by immunoSEQ multiplex PCR; TCRdb keeps only in-frame clonotypes and omits some of them. The table has tens of thousands of clones, about 83% seen once. The specimen sequenced was CD45RA- memory CD4+ T cells from PBMCs. V is TRBV6-1 and J is TRBJ1-2, with D uncertain. The receptor was isolated from a human donor with narcolepsy. The chain's CDR3 is CASGEGPRRRSSYGYTF. The CDR3 DNA reads as TGTGCCAGCGGAGAAGGTCCCAGACGGAGGTCGAGTTATGGCTACACCTTC.